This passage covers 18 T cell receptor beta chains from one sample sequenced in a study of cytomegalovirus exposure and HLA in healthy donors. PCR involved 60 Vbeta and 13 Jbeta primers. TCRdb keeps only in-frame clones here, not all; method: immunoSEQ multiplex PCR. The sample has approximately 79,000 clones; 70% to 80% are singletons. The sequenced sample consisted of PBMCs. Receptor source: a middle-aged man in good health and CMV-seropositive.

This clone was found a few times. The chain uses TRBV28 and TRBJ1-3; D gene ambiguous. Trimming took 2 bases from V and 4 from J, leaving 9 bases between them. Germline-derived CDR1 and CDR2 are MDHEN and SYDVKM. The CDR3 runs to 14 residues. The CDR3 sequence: CASSLTGGGNTIYF. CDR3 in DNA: TGTGCCAGCAGTTTAACGGGAGGCGGAAACACCATATATTTT.

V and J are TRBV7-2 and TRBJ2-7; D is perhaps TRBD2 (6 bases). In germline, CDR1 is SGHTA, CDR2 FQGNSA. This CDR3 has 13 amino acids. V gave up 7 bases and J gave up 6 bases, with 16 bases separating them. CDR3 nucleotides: TGTGCCAGCATCAAGTCTAAGGGAGGCGAGCAGTACTTC. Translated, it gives CASIKSKGGEQYF.

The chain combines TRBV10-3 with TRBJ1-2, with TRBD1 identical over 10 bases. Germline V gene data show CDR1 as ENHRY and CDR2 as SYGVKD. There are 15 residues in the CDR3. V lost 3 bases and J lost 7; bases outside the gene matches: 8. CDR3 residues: CAISDPRQGAGGYTF. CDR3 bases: TGTGCCATCAGTGATCCCCGACAGGGGGCTGGTGGCTACACCTTC.

The CDR3 loop reads CASSLEGGSYNSPLHF. CDR3 nucleotide sequence: TGCGCCAGCAGCTTGGAGGGGGGGTCCTATAATTCACCCCTCCACTTT. This chain links TRBV5-1 with TRBJ1-6; possibly TRBD1 for D (6 bases). Trimming cost V 0 bases and J 1 base, with 8 bases left between them. This CDR3 region has 16 residues. The germline V gene has CDR1 SGHRS and CDR2 YFSETQ.

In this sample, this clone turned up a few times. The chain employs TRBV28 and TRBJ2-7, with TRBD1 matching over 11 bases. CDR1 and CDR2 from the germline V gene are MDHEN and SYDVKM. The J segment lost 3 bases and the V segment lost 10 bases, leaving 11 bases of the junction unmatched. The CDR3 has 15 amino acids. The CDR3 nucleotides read TGTGCCACTACAACCCCCGGGACAGGGGGCTACGAGCAGTACTTC. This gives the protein CATTTPGTGGYEQYF.

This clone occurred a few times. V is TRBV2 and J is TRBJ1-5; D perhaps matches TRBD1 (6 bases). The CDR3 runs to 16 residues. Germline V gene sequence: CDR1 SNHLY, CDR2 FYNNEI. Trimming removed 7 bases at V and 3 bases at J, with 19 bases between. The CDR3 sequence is CASNQRLGQNNQPQHF. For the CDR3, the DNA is TGTGCCAGCAACCAAAGGTTGGGACAAAACAATCAGCCCCAGCATTTT. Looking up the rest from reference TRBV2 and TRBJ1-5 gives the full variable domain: EPEVTQTPSHQVTQMGQEVILRCVPISNHLYFYWYRQILGQKVEFLVSFYNNEISEKSEIFDDQFSVERPDGSNFTLKIRSTKLEDSAMYFCASNQRLGQNNQPQHFGDGTRLSIL.

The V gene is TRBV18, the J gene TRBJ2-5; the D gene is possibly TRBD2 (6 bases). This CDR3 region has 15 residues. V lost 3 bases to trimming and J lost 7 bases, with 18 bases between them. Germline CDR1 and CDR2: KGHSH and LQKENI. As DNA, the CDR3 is TGTGCCAGCTCACCCCCAGGGAGGCAATCCGGGACCCAGTACTTC. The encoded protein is CASSPPGRQSGTQYF. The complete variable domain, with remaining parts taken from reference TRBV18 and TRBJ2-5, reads NAGVMQNPRHLVRRRGQEARLRCSPMKGHSHVYWYRQLPEEGLKFMVYLQKENIIDESGMPKERFSAEFPKEGPSILRIQQVVRGDSAAYFCASSPPGRQSGTQYFGPGTRLLVL.

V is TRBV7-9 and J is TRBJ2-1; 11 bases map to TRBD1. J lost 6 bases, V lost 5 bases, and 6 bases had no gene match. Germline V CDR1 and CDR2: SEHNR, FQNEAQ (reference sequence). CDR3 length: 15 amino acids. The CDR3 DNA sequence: TGTGCCAGCAGCCACCGGGACAGGGGGGGCAATGAGCAGTTCTTC. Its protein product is CASSHRDRGGNEQFF.

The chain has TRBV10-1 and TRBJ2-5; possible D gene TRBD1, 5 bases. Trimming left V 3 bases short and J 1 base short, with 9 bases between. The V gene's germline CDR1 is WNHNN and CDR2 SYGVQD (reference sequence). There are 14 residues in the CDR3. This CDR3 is CASSESRAQETQYF. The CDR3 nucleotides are TGCGCCAGCAGTGAATCCAGGGCCCAAGAGACCCAGTACTTC.

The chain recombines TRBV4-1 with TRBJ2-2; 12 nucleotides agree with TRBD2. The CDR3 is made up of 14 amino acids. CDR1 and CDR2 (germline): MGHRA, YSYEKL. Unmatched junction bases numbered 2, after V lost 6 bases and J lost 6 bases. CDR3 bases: TGCGCCAGCAGGCGACTAGCGGGGGCCGGGGAGCTGTTTTTT. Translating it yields CASRRLAGAGELFF.

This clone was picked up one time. The chain's CDR3 is CSLSPRDEQYF. The DNA for the CDR3 is TGCAGTCTATCTCCCCGTGACGAGCAGTACTTC. The chain carries TRBV20-1 and TRBJ2-7; D gene unclear. V lost 8 bases and J lost 5, with 13 bases in between. This CDR3 has 11 residues. Germline values: CDR1 DFQATT, CDR2 SNEGSKA (reference sequence).

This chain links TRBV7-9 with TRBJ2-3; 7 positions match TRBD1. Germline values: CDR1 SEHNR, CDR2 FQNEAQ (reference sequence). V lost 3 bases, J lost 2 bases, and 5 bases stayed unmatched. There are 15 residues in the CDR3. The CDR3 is CASSFGRGFTDTQYF. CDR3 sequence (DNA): TGTGCCAGCAGCTTCGGCAGGGGGTTCACAGATACGCAGTATTTT.

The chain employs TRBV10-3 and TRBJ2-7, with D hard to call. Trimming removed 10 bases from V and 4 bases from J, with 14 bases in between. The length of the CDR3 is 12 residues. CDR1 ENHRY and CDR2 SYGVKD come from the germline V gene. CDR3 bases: TGTGCCAGTAACCAACTCGGTTACGAGCAGTACTTC. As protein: CASNQLGYEQYF.

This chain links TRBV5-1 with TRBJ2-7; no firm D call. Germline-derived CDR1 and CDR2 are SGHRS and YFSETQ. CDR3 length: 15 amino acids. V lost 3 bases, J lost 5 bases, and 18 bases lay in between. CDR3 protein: CASSSGRIAWNEQYF. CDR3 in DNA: TGCGCCAGCAGCTCCGGCCGAATAGCTTGGAACGAGCAGTACTTC. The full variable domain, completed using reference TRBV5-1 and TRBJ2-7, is KAGVTQTPRYLIKTRGQQVTLSCSPISGHRSVSWYQQTPGQGLQFLFEYFSETQRNKGNFPGRFSGRQFSNSRSEMNVSTLELGDSALYLCASSSGRIAWNEQYFGPGTRLTVT.

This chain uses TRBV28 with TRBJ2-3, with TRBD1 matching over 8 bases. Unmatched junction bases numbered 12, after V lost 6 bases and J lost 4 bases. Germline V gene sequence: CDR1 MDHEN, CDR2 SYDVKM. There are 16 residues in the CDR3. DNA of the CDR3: TGTGCCAGCAGCACTCTGGGGGCAGGGGGCCCAGATACGCAGTATTTT. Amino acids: CASSTLGAGGPDTQYF. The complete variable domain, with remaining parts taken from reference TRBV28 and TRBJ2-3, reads DVKVTQSSRYLVKRTGEKVFLECVQDMDHENMFWYRQDPGLGLRLIYFSYDVKMKEKGDIPEGYSVSREKKERFSLILESASTNQTSMYLCASSTLGAGGPDTQYFGPGTRLTVL.

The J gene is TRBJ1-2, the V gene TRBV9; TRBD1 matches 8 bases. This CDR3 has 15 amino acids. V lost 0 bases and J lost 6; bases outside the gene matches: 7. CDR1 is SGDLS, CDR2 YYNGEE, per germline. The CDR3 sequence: CASSVGGPGGNGYTF. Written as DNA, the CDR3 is TGTGCCAGCAGCGTAGGGGGGCCAGGGGGCAATGGCTACACCTTC.

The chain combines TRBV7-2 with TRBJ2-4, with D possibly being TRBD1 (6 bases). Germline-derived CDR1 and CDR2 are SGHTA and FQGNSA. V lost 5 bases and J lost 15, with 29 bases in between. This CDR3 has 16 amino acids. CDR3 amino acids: CASSPSGQRSSVKTYF. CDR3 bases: TGTGCCAGCAGCCCCTCCGGACAGCGGAGTTCAGTAAAGACGTACTTC.

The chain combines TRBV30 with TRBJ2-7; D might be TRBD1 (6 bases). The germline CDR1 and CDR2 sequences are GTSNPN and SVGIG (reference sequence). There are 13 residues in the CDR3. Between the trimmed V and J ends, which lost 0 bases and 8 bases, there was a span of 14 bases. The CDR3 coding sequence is TGTGCCTGGAGTGTACGTGGGACAACCAAGCAGTACTTC. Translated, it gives CAWSVRGTTKQYF.